The T cell receptor beta chain under discussion was sequenced for a study of T cell clonotyping in hematopoietic cell transplantation. Generated by immunoSEQ multiplex PCR, the TCRdb table keeps only in-frame clones and is missing some. The table records 11,000 or so clones, 92% of them present only once. A word on this clone: Its antigen is unidentified.

Study observations and caveats: Pathologically expanded recipient clonotypes increased progressively from day 30 to day 180 as diversity fell.

Time point noted: recipient sample about 28 days before transplant, after cytoreduction. This sample comprised peripheral blood mononuclear cells, obtained before stem cell transplant. The receptor was isolated from a woman aged 40 to 50 with acute myeloid leukemia. Some clones in this sample may be carry-over from other donors' samples.

The chain's CDR3 is CASSPITGASSYEQYF. CDR3 bases: TGTGCCAGTAGTCCAATTACAGGGGCGTCCTCCTACGAGCAGTACTTC. The gene calls are TRBV19 and TRBJ2-7; 7 bases agree with TRBD1. Germline V gives CDR1 LNHDA, CDR2 SQIVND (reference sequence). The CDR3 loop spans 16 amino acids. V shed 5 bases, J shed 0 bases, and the junction held 10 bases outside the gene matches.